The 15 T cell receptor beta chains below all came from one sample that was sequenced in a study of graft-versus-host responses after intestinal transplantation. These receptors have no identified antigens. The assay was immunoSEQ multiplex PCR, and TCRdb's table has in-frame clones only and misses some. The table records fewer than 110,000 clones, about nine tenths of them present only once. Material: unstimulated CD4+ T cells sorted from spleen or lymph node cells, obtained before transplant. Receptor source: a human donor who was the organ donor for an intestinal transplant.

The chain is built from TRBV11-2 and TRBJ2-2; TRBD2 matches 7 bases. Germline values: CDR1 SGHAT, CDR2 FQNNGV. The CDR3 extends over 15 amino acids. The trim removed 5 bases at V and 3 bases at J, leaving 6 bases unmatched. The CDR3, as DNA: TGTGCCAGCAGCCAAACTAGCGTACACACCGGGGAGCTGTTTTTT. The encoded protein is CASSQTSVHTGELFF.

The rearrangement uses TRBV6-1 and TRBJ1-1; D not resolved. The CDR3 spans 13 residues. From germline, CDR1 is MNHNS and CDR2 SASEGT. V was shortened by 5 bases and J by 1 base, with 8 bases between the two germline ends. The CDR3 DNA sequence: TGTGCCAGCAGTAAACTAGAGAACACTGAAGCTTTCTTT. It encodes CASSKLENTEAFF.

The chain is built from TRBV9 and TRBJ2-3, with 12 bases lining up with TRBD2. V was pared by 0 bases and J by 5 bases, with 10 bases of the junction left unmatched. This CDR3 spans 18 amino acids. Germline values: CDR1 SGDLS, CDR2 YYNGEE. CDR3 loop: CASSVEEASGRALDTQYF. DNA for the CDR3: TGTGCCAGCAGCGTAGAAGAGGCTAGCGGGAGGGCCTTAGATACGCAGTATTTT.

V usage is TRBV15 and J usage is TRBJ2-5; D not certain. The CDR3 has 14 residues. Looked up from germline, CDR1 is LNHNV and CDR2 is YYDKDF (reference sequence). Trimming shortened V by 0 bases and J by 2 bases, and 7 bases separated the two germline ends. CDR3 sequence: CATSRDVGQETQYF. In DNA form, the CDR3 reads TGTGCCACCAGCAGAGATGTGGGGCAAGAGACCCAGTACTTC.

This chain uses TRBV11-2 with TRBJ1-1; D perhaps matches TRBD1 (6 bases). Germline V gene lookup returns CDR1 SGHAT and CDR2 FQNNGV. The V and J ends lost 2 bases and 0 bases respectively, with 13 bases between them. CDR3 length: 16 amino acids. The CDR3 region is CASSLSGGVMNTEAFF. The DNA for the CDR3 is TGTGCCAGCAGCTTAAGTGGGGGCGTGATGAACACTGAAGCTTTCTTT.

The J gene is TRBJ2-7, the V gene TRBV4-1; 13 nucleotides align to TRBD2. Germline V gene sequence: CDR1 MGHRA, CDR2 YSYEKL. The trim removed 3 bases at V and 7 bases at J, leaving 9 bases unmatched. This CDR3 is built from 16 residues. CDR3 in DNA: TGCGCCAGCAGCCAGGCCACTAGCGGGAGGGCGAGGGAGCAGTACTTC. It translates to CASSQATSGRAREQYF.

This clone was counted once. The V and J genes are TRBV10-1 and TRBJ1-5; perhaps TRBD1 as D (5 bases). CDR1 is WNHNN, CDR2 SYGVQD, per germline (reference sequence). V was cut by 0 bases and J by 6 bases, with 9 bases left in between. The CDR3 extends over 14 amino acids. DNA of the CDR3: TGCGCCAGCAGTGAGTCAGGGGTTCGTCAGCCCCAGCATTTT. Amino acid sequence: CASSESGVRQPQHF.

The genes are TRBV6-5 and TRBJ2-5; D uncertain. This CDR3 region has 14 residues. Germline CDR1 and CDR2: MNHEY and SVGAGI. V dropped 5 bases and J dropped 6 bases, with 16 bases sitting between them. The CDR3 loop is CASSVQPWEKTQYF. The DNA for the CDR3 is TGTGCCAGCAGTGTCCAACCCTGGGAAAAGACCCAGTACTTC.

V gene TRBV27 combines with J gene TRBJ1-2; tentative D call: TRBD1 (6 bases). V lost 6 bases, J lost 7 bases, and 12 bases lay in between. From germline, CDR1 is MNHEY and CDR2 SMNVEV (reference sequence). CDR3 length: 12 amino acids. CDR3 coding DNA: TGTGCCAGCAGCATCAGGGGACCTGGCTACACCTTC. It translates to CASSIRGPGYTF.

The chain uses TRBV5-1 and TRBJ2-5; 15 nucleotides match TRBD2. J lost 4 bases, V lost 4 bases, and 8 bases had no gene match. The CDR3 consists of 17 residues. CDR1 SGHRS and CDR2 YFSETQ come from the germline V gene. In DNA form, the CDR3 reads TGCGCCAGCAGCCCACGGACTAGCGGGAGGGCCACAGAGACCCAGTACTTC. This sequence encodes CASSPRTSGRATETQYF.

This sequence joins TRBV18 and TRBJ1-4, with 7 positions matching TRBD1. V lost 4 bases to trimming and J lost 7 bases; unmatched junction nucleotides: 3. Germline loops: CDR1 KGHSH, CDR2 LQKENI. The CDR3 sequence is 13 residues long. The CDR3 bases are TGTGCCAGCTCACGCTCAGGGGGTGAAAAACTGTTTTTT. As protein: CASSRSGGEKLFF. The full variable domain, in which reference TRBV18 and TRBJ1-4 provide the parts outside the CDR3, is NAGVMQNPRHLVRRRGQEARLRCSPMKGHSHVYWYRQLPEEGLKFMVYLQKENIIDESGMPKERFSAEFPKEGPSILRIQQVVRGDSAAYFCASSRSGGEKLFFGSGTQLSVL.

The V and J genes are TRBV7-2 and TRBJ2-5; perhaps TRBD2 as D (6 bases). Germline lookup yields CDR1 SGHTA and CDR2 FQGNSA. V was shortened by 5 bases and J by 4 bases, with 14 bases between the two germline ends. The CDR3 consists of 14 residues. CDR3 residues: CASSPRAGTETQYF. The CDR3, as DNA: TGTGCCAGCAGCCCCCGGGCGGGGACAGAGACCCAGTACTTC.

The chain recombines TRBV2 with TRBJ1-4; 11 nucleotides align to TRBD1. The ends lost 6 bases at V and 0 bases at J; junction bases unmatched: 6. Per the germline V gene, CDR1 is SNHLY and CDR2 is FYNNEI. The CDR3 loop spans 17 amino acids. The CDR3 nucleotides read TGTGCCAGCAGGGGACAGGGGGGAAGTCCAACTAATGAAAAACTGTTTTTT. It specifies CASRGQGGSPTNEKLFF. The variable domain in full, completed from reference TRBV2 and TRBJ1-4, reads EPEVTQTPSHQVTQMGQEVILRCVPISNHLYFYWYRQILGQKVEFLVSFYNNEISEKSEIFDDQFSVERPDGSNFTLKIRSTKLEDSAMYFCASRGQGGSPTNEKLFFGSGTQLSVL.

This clone was detected only a few times. The chain joins TRBV6-6 to TRBJ1-2; 10 bases are a match to TRBD1. The CDR3 is 16 amino acids. V lost 6 bases to trimming and J lost 6 bases; unmatched junction nucleotides: 13. Per the germline V gene, CDR1 is MNHNY and CDR2 is SVGAGI (reference sequence). Here the CDR3 DNA reads TGTGCCAGCAGCTCCGACAGGGGGCGCGTTATTCATGGCTACACCTTC. This encodes CASSSDRGRVIHGYTF.

This sequence joins TRBV5-1 and TRBJ2-7; 12 nucleotides align to TRBD1. Trimming removed 4 bases from V and 0 bases from J; junction bases left unmatched: 8. Per the germline V gene, CDR1 is SGHRS and CDR2 is YFSETQ. The CDR3 consists of 17 residues. The CDR3 region is CASSGGTGGRDSYEQYF. The CDR3 nucleotides read TGCGCCAGCAGCGGTGGGACAGGGGGCCGTGACTCCTACGAGCAGTACTTC.